These 9 T cell receptor beta chains originate from one sample sequenced in a study of CD8+CD57+ T cells in acquired aplastic anemia. Genomic DNA served as template for TCR beta VDJ and CDR3 profiling. TCRdb redid the calling of the reads with MiXCR, one entry per CDR3 protein. Here the sample spans 150,000 or so distinct CDR3 sequences, 55% to 70% being singletons. The sample taken for sequencing was sorted CD4+, CD8+, or CD8+CD57+ T cells (not recorded which) from PBMCs. All receptors derive from a human donor in good health.

The chain joins TRBV7-6 to TRBJ2-3; TRBD1 matches at 8 bases. Germline values: CDR1 SGHVS, CDR2 FNYEAQ. This CDR3 spans 17 amino acids. V gave up 5 bases and J gave up 1 base; unmatched junction bases: 11. The CDR3 DNA reads as TGTGCCAGCAGCCTCACCGCCGGGACAGGTGGCACAGATACGCAGTATTTT. It specifies CASSLTAGTGGTDTQYF.

This clonotype was found many times. The V gene is TRBV7-6, the J gene TRBJ2-7; 7 nucleotides match TRBD1. With 2 bases clipped from V and 5 bases from J, the junction kept 12 bases outside the gene matches. CDR1 and CDR2 from the germline V gene are SGHVS and FNYEAQ. The CDR3 sequence is 16 residues long. For the CDR3, the DNA is TGTGCCAGCAGCTTACCTCCAGGGGGAATGCTACACGAGCAGTACTTC. As protein: CASSLPPGGMLHEQYF.

The chain is built from TRBV5-5 and TRBJ1-2; the D is unclear. CDR1 is SGHKS and CDR2 is YYEKEE in the germline V gene (reference sequence). There are 13 residues in the CDR3. V was pared by 1 base and J by 3 bases, with 7 bases between. The CDR3 region is CASSLRPDYGYTF. CDR3 sequence (DNA): TGTGCCAGCAGCTTGAGGCCAGACTATGGCTACACCTTC.

V and J are TRBV5-8 and TRBJ2-7; D call uncertain. Looked up from germline, CDR1 is SGHTS and CDR2 is YDEGEE. Deletions cut 4 bases from V and 12 bases from J, with 20 bases between. There are 13 residues in the CDR3. CDR3 sequence reads: CASSPRVPSGRYF. CDR3 nucleotides: TGTGCCAGCAGCCCGAGAGTTCCTAGTGGGCGGTACTTC. Supplemented by reference TRBV5-8 and TRBJ2-7, the full variable domain reads EAGVTQSPTHLIKTRGQQATLRCSPISGHTSVYWYQQALGLGLQFLLWYDEGEERNRGNFPPRFSGRQFPNYSSELNVNALELEDSALYLCASSPRVPSGRYFGPGTRLTVT.

The chain recombines TRBV2 with TRBJ1-5; 9 nucleotides agree with TRBD1. The CDR3 length is 16 residues. Germline CDR1 SNHLY, CDR2 FYNNEI. The V gene end was trimmed by 3 bases and the J gene end by 7 bases; junction bases not matched to a gene: 10. The CDR3 spells CASSDPGQGSSQPQHF. In DNA, the CDR3 is TGTGCCAGCAGTGATCCCGGACAGGGGTCCAGCCAGCCCCAGCATTTT.

V gene TRBV9 combines with J gene TRBJ2-7, with TRBD1 identical over 8 bases. From germline, CDR1 is SGDLS and CDR2 YYNGEE. V shed 3 bases and J 6 bases; nucleotides not matched to a gene: 8. The CDR3 is 14 amino acids. The CDR3 region is CASSAADTGGEQYF. In DNA, the CDR3 is TGTGCCAGCAGCGCGGCCGATACAGGGGGCGAGCAGTACTTC.

This clonotype was seen once. This chain joins TRBV29-1 and TRBJ2-5, with a tentative D call TRBD1 (5 bases). This CDR3 has 15 amino acids. Germline-derived CDR1 and CDR2 are SQVTM and ANQGSEA. Deletions cut 7 bases from V and 1 base from J, with 19 bases between. The CDR3 loop is CSATSEYQGQETQYF. The CDR3 nucleotides read TGCAGCGCCACCAGTGAGTATCAGGGCCAAGAGACCCAGTACTTC.

In this sample, this clonotype turned up once. The V and J genes are TRBV4-1 and TRBJ2-7; D is possibly TRBD1 (5 bases). Germline values: CDR1 MGHRA, CDR2 YSYEKL. This CDR3 has 13 amino acids. Deletions cut 8 bases from V and 3 bases from J, with 14 bases between. The CDR3 nucleotides read TGCGCCAGCGGACAACACGGCCTCTACGAGCAGTACTTC. Its translation is CASGQHGLYEQYF.

This clonotype showed up just a few times. The gene calls are TRBV12-3 or TRBV12-4 and TRBJ2-6, with D possibly matching TRBD1 (6 bases). This CDR3 has 16 amino acids. Trimming took 3 bases from V and 0 from J, leaving 9 bases between them. This chain's CDR3 is CASSFRGNSGANVLTF. The CDR3 bases are TGTGCCAGCAGTTTTAGGGGGAACTCTGGGGCCAACGTCCTGACTTTC.